The clone carrying this TCR beta chain was detected only a few times. The sample belongs to a study of blood T cell repertoires in COVID-19. This CDR3 contains 13 residues. Germline-derived CDR1 and CDR2 are SQVTM and ANQGSEA. V was shortened by 2 bases and J by 3 bases, with 10 bases between the two germline ends. The method was immunoSEQ multiplex PCR; TCRdb's version includes in-frame clones alone and lacks a portion of them. The table records over 130,000 clones, approximately 80% of them present only once. V and J are TRBV29-1 and TRBJ1-2; D not resolved. This receptor was identified in a man in his fifties with acute or convalescent COVID-19. The source material was peripheral blood. The CDR3 reads CSVELALDYGYTF. In DNA, the CDR3 is TGCAGCGTTGAATTAGCCCTGGACTATGGCTACACCTTC.